The rows below give T cell receptor beta chains drawn from one sample of a study of blood T cell repertoires in COVID-19. TCRdb's copy holds only in-frame clones and misses some; the assay was immunoSEQ multiplex PCR. Of around 250,000 clones detected, approximately 90% appear once; the ten largest clones hold 1.2%. Sequenced input: PBMCs or T cells enriched from blood (not recorded which). The receptor set was obtained from a human donor in a cohort exposed to, infected with or recovered from COVID-19 (not recorded which). The donor label of this sample is uncertain. Each CDR3 is given with its conserved first and last residue. Each record gives: J gene, clone size, V gene, D gene, CDR3 protein, CDR3 DNA. D genes are given only for firm matches. Clone sizes are given selectively: once, few, many, or a class where the clone is expanded.

TRBJ1-2,NA,TRBV10-2,NA,CASSEAGHYGYTF,TGCGCCAGCAGTGAAGCAGGCCACTATGGCTACACCTTC
TRBJ2-5,NA,TRBV19,TRBD2,CASSLVAGGSSLTQYF,TGTGCCAGTAGTCTTGTAGCGGGGGGGAGCAGTTTGACCCAGTACTTC
TRBJ2-5,NA,TRBV9,NA,CASSVGGHTKETQYF,TGTGCCAGCAGCGTAGGGGGACATACCAAAGAGACCCAGTACTTC
TRBJ1-3,NA,TRBV7-9,NA,CASSRVSSGNTIYF,TGTGCCAGCAGCAGGGTGAGCTCTGGAAACACCATATATTTT
TRBJ2-1,NA,TRBV7-9,TRBD2,CASSSTSGGYNEQFF,TGTGCCAGCAGCTCAACTAGCGGGGGATACAATGAGCAGTTCTTC
TRBJ2-5,NA,TRBV4-2,NA,CASSQGGRASQETQYF,TGTGCCAGCAGCCAAGGGGGCCGAGCAAGCCAAGAGACCCAGTACTTC
TRBJ1-2,NA,TRBV19,TRBD1,CASSFETGNYGYTF,TGTGCCAGTAGTTTCGAGACAGGGAACTATGGCTACACCTTC
TRBJ1-1,NA,TRBV18,NA,CASSPIAGENTEAFF,TGTGCCAGCTCCCCGATCGCAGGGGAGAACACTGAAGCTTTCTTT
TRBJ2-1,NA,TRBV19,TRBD2,CASSIASGNYNEQFF,TGTGCCAGTAGTATAGCTAGCGGGAACTACAATGAGCAGTTCTTC
TRBJ1-4,NA,TRBV5-1,NA,CASSWGATNEKLFF,TGCGCCAGCAGCTGGGGAGCAACTAATGAAAAACTGTTTTTT
TRBJ1-1,NA,TRBV29-1,NA,CSVEWGGAFF,TGCAGCGTTGAGTGGGGGGGAGCTTTCTTT
TRBJ1-2,NA,TRBV3-1/TRBV3-2,NA,CASSQAGTNLRGYGYTF,TGTGCCAGCAGCCAAGCTGGGACAAATCTCAGAGGCTATGGCTACACCTTC
TRBJ2-5,few,TRBV5-4,NA,CASSFQGPETQYF,TGTGCCAGCAGCTTTCAGGGGCCTGAGACCCAGTACTTC
TRBJ2-5,NA,TRBV11-2,TRBD2,CASSRTSGGLLETQYF,TGTGCCAGCAGCAGGACTAGCGGGGGCCTTCTAGAGACCCAGTACTTC
TRBJ1-1,once,TRBV6-1,NA,CASSEGEGLNTEAFF,TGTGCCAGCAGTGAAGGGGAGGGGCTGAACACTGAAGCTTTCTTT
TRBJ2-7,NA,TRBV29-1,NA,CSVEGTYEQYF,TGCAGCGTTGAAGGTACCTACGAGCAGTACTTC
TRBJ1-4,NA,TRBV19,NA,CASTEQSTNEKLFF,TGTGCCAGTACCGAACAGTCAACTAATGAAAAACTGTTTTTT
TRBJ1-1,NA,TRBV6-5,NA,CASGLQVRTEAFF,TGTGCCAGCGGTTTACAGGTTCGCACTGAAGCTTTCTTT
TRBJ2-3,once,TRBV7-8,TRBD2,CASSSRGAGATDTQYF,TGTGCCAGCAGCTCCCGTGGAGCGGGGGCCACAGATACGCAGTATTTT
TRBJ2-2,NA,TRBV28,NA,CASSPTLGGELFF,TGTGCCAGCAGCCCGACACTCGGCGGGGAGCTGTTTTTT
TRBJ2-7,NA,TRBV5-8,TRBD1,CAVVKTGGYEQYF,TGTGCCGTTGTCAAGACAGGGGGCTACGAGCAGTACTTC
TRBJ1-1,once,TRBV4-1,TRBD1,CASSQEDRGRTEAFF,TGCGCCAGCAGCCAAGAGGACAGGGGGAGGACTGAAGCTTTCTTT
TRBJ2-5,NA,TRBV18,NA,CASSPPTASRETQYF,TGTGCCAGCTCACCACCAACTGCGTCCCGGGAGACCCAGTACTTC
TRBJ2-3,NA,TRBV19,TRBD2,CASSKGLAASTDTQYF,TGTGCCAGTAGTAAAGGACTAGCGGCTAGCACAGATACGCAGTATTTT
TRBJ1-2,NA,TRBV12-3/TRBV12-4,TRBD1,CASSRDRARGYTF,TGTGCCAGCAGCCGCGACAGGGCGAGAGGCTACACCTTC
TRBJ1-4,once,TRBV6-4,NA,CASSDGRRLFF,TGTGCCAGCAGTGACGGGAGGAGGCTGTTTTTT
TRBJ2-3,NA,TRBV9,TRBD2,CASSVSTGTSHFTDTQYF,TGTGCCAGCAGCGTATCTACCGGGACTAGCCATTTCACAGATACGCAGTATTTT